This T cell receptor (beta chain) was recorded in a study of T cell repertoires in cytomegalovirus infection. This clonotype was seen a few times. Its matching antigen is unknown. The V and J ends lost 0 bases and 5 bases, in that order; junction bases with no gene match: 6. The CDR3 runs to 15 residues. The V gene's germline CDR1 is MNHEY and CDR2 SVGAGI. TCRdb passed the reads through MiXCR, listing each CDR3 protein once. Seen here are 95,000 to 120,000 distinct CDR3 sequences, 30% to 35% observed once, and the top ten hold roughly 40%. The study, taken as a whole, reports: CMV-specific HLA-C-restricted TCR beta clonotypes dominated the ex vivo response.

This receptor was taken from a human donor in good health (CMV status not recorded). Some clones in this sample may be carry-over from other donors' samples. The sample in question was CD8+ T cells from cultured PBMCs, obtained from culture after CMV antigen stimulation. V is TRBV6-5 and J is TRBJ2-7; 8 bases fit TRBD1. CDR3 nucleotides: TGTGCCAGCAGTTACTCCATGACAGGGGAAAACGAGCAGTACTTC. This sequence encodes CASSYSMTGENEQYF.